This T cell receptor beta chain was sequenced for a study of blood T cell repertoires in COVID-19. Study as a whole: Sources were T cells, B-cell-depleted T cells, or PBMCs; the material itself was cDNA or gDNA.

This clone came up once. Trimming stripped 5 bases from V and 1 base from J, with 6 bases between. Germline assignment: CDR1 LNHDA and CDR2 SQIVND (reference sequence). The CDR3 consists of 13 residues. Profiled with immunoSEQ multiplex PCR; TCRdb holds only in-frame clones, not every one. Of over 130,000 clones listed, 75% to 85% are singletons. Sequencing was done on a sample of peripheral blood. This TCR was sampled from a woman aged 80 or older with acute or convalescent COVID-19. This chain connects TRBV19 to TRBJ1-5, with D unclear. The CDR3 region is CASSFSSNQPQHF. The CDR3 nucleotides are TGTGCCAGTAGTTTCTCGAGCAATCAGCCCCAGCATTTT.